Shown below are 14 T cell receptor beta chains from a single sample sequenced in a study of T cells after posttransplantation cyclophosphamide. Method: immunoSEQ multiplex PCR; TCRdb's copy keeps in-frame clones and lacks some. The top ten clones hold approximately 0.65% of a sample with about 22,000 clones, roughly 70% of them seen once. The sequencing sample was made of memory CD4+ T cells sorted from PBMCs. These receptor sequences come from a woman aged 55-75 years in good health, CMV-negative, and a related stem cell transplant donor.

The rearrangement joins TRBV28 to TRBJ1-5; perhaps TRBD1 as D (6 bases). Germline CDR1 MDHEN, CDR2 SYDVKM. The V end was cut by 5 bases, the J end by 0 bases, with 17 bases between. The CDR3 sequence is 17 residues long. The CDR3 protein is CASSIPGTSYSNQPQHF. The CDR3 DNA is TGTGCCAGCAGTATACCCGGGACAAGCTATAGCAATCAGCCCCAGCATTTT.

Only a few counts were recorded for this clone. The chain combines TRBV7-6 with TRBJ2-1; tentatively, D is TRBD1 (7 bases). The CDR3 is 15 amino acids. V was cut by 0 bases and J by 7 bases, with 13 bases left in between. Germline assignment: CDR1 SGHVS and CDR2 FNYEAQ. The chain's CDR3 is CASSLARQGGNEQFF. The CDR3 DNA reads TGTGCCAGCAGCTTAGCTCGACAGGGAGGAAATGAGCAGTTCTTC.

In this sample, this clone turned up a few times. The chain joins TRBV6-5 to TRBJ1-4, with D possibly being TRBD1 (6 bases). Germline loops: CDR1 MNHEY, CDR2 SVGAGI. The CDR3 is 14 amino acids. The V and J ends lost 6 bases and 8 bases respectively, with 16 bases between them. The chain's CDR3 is CASRVQGGGEKLFF. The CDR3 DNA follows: TGTGCCAGCAGGGTACAGGGTGGAGGAGAAAAACTGTTTTTT.

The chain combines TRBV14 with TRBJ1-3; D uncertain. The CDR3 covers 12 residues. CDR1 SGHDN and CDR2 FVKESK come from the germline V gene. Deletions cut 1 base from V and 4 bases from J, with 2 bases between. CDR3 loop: CASSQAGNTIYF. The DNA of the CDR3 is TGTGCCAGCAGCCAAGCAGGAAACACCATATATTTT.

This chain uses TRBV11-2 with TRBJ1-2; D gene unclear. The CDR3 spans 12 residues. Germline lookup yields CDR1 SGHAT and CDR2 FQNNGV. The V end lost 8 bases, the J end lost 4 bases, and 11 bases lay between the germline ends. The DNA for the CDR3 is TGTGCCAGCCGGGGTCGGAGCTATGGCTACACCTTC. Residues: CASRGRSYGYTF. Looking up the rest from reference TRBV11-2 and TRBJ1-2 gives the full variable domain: EAGVAQSPRYKIIEKRQSVAFWCNPISGHATLYWYQQILGQGPKLLIQFQNNGVVDDSQLPKDRFSAERLKGVDSTLKIQPAKLEDSAVYLCASRGRSYGYTFGSGTRLTVV.

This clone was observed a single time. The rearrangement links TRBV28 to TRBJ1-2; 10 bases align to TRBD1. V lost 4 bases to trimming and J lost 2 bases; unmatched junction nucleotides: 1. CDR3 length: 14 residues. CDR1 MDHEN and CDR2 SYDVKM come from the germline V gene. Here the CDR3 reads CASSSGQGNYGYTF. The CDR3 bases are TGTGCCAGCAGTTCGGGACAGGGGAACTATGGCTACACCTTC.

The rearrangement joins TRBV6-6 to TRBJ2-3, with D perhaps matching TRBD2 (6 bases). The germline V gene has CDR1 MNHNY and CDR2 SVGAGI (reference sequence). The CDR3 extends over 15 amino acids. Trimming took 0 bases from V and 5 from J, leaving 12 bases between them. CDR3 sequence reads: CASSYSTGEVDTQYF. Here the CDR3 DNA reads TGTGCCAGCAGTTACTCGACTGGGGAGGTAGATACGCAGTATTTT.

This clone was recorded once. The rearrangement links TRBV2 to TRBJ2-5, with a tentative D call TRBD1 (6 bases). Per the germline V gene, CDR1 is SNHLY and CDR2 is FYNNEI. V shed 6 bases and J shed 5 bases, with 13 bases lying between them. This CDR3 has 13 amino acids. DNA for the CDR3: TGTGCCAGCAGCAAGGACAGTTTGGAGACCCAGTACTTC. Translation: CASSKDSLETQYF.

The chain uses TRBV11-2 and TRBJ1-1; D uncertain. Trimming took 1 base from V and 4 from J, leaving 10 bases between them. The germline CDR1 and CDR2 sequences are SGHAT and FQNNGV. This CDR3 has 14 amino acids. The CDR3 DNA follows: TGTGCCAGCAGCTTAGGCGGGGTGGCCACTGAAGCTTTCTTT. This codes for CASSLGGVATEAFF. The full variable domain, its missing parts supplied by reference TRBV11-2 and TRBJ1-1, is EAGVAQSPRYKIIEKRQSVAFWCNPISGHATLYWYQQILGQGPKLLIQFQNNGVVDDSQLPKDRFSAERLKGVDSTLKIQPAKLEDSAVYLCASSLGGVATEAFFGQGTRLTVV.

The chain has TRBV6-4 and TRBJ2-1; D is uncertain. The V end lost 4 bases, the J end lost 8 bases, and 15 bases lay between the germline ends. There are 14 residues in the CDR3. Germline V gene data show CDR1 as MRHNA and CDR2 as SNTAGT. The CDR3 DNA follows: TGTGCCAGCAGTGGCGGAGCTGCTTCTCATGAGCAGTTCTTC. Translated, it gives CASSGGAASHEQFF.

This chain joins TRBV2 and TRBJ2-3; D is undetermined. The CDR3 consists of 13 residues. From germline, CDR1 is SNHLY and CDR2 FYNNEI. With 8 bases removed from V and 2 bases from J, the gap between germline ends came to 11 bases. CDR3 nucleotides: TGTGCCAGCTGGCCACACGTCACAGATACGCAGTATTTT. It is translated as CASWPHVTDTQYF.

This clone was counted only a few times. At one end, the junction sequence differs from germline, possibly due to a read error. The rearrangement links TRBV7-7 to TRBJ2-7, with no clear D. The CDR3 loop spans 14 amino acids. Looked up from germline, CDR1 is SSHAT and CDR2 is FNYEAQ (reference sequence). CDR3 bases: TGTGCTAGCAGCTTAGTCAAGTGGCCCTACGAGCAGTACTTC. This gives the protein CASSLVKWPYEQYF.

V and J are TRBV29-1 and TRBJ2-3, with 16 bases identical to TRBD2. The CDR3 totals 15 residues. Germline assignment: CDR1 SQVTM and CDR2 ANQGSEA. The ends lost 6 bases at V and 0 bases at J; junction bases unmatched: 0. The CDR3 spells CSVGLAGGSTDTQYF. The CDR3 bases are TGCAGCGTGGGACTAGCGGGAGGGAGCACAGATACGCAGTATTTT.

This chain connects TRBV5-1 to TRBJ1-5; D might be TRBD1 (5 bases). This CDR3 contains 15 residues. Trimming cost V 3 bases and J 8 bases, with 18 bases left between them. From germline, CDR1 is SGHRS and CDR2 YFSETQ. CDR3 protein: CASSSDGGIGKPQHF. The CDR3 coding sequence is TGCGCCAGCAGCTCGGACGGGGGGATAGGAAAGCCCCAGCATTTT.